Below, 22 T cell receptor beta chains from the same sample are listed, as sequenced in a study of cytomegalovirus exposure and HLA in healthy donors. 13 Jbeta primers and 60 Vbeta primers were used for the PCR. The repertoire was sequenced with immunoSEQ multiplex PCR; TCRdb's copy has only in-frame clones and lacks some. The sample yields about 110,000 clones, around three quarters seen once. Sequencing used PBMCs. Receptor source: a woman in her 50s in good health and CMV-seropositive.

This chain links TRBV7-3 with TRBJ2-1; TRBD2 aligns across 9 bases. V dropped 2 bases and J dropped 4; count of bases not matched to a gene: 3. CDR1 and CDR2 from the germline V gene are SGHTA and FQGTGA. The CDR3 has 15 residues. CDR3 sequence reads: CASSLGSGRYNEQFF. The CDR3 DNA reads TGTGCCAGCAGCTTAGGGAGCGGGAGGTACAATGAGCAGTTCTTC.

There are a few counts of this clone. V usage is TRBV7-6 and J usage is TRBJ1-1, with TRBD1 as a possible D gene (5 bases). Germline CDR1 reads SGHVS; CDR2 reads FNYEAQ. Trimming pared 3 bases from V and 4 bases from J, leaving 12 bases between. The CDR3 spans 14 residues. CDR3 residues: CASSFRVGGTEAFF. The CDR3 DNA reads TGTGCCAGCAGCTTTAGGGTGGGGGGCACTGAAGCTTTCTTT.

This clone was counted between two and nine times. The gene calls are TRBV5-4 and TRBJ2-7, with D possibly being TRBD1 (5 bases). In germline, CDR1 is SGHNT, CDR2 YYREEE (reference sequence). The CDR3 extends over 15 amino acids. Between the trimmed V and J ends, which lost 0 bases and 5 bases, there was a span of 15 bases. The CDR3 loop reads CASSLEGARAHEQYF. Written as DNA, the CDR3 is TGTGCCAGCAGCTTGGAAGGGGCCAGGGCACACGAGCAGTACTTC.

CDR3 nucleotides: TGTGCCATCAGTGCGGGACTGCTTGTAGAGACCCAGTACTTC. This codes for CAISAGLLVETQYF. The gene calls are TRBV10-3 and TRBJ2-5; tentatively, D is TRBD2 (6 bases). The length of the CDR3 is 14 residues. V lost 4 bases to trimming and J lost 4 bases, with 13 bases between them. Germline V gene data show CDR1 as ENHRY and CDR2 as SYGVKD.

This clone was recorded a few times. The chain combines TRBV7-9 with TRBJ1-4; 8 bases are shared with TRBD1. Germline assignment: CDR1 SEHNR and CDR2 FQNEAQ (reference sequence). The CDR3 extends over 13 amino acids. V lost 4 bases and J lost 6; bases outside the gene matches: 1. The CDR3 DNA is TGTGCCAGCAGCTCAGGGGGCTATGAAAAACTGTTTTTT. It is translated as CASSSGGYEKLFF.

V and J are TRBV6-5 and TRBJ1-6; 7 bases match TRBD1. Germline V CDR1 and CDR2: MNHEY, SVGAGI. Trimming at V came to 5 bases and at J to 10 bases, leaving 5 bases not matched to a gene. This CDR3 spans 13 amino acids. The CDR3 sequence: CASSRDRVSPLHF. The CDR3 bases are TGTGCCAGCAGTCGAGACAGGGTCTCACCCCTCCACTTT.

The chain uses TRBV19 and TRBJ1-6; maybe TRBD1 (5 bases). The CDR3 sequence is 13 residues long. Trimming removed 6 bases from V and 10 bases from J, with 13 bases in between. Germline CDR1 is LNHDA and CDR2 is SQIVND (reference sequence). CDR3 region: CASRSGARSPLHF. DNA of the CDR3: TGTGCCAGTAGATCTGGGGCCAGGTCACCCCTCCACTTT.

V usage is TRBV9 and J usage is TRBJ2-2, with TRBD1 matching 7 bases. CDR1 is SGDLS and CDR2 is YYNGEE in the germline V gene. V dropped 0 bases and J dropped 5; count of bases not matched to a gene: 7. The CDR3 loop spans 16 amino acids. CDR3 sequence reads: CASSVGVDRVTGELFF. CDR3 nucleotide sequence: TGTGCCAGCAGCGTAGGGGTCGACAGGGTTACCGGGGAGCTGTTTTTT.

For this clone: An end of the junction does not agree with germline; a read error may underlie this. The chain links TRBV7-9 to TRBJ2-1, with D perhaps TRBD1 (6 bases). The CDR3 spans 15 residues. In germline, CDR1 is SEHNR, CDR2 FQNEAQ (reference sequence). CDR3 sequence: CSSSFRGPGYNEQFF. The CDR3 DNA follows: TGTTCCAGCAGCTTCAGGGGACCCGGGTACAATGAGCAGTTCTTC.

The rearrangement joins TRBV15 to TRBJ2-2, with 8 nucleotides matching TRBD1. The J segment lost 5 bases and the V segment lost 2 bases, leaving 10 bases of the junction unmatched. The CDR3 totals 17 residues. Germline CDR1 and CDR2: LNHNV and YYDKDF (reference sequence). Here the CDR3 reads CATSRPTPDRGTGELFF. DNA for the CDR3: TGTGCCACCAGCAGACCTACTCCAGACAGGGGTACCGGGGAGCTGTTTTTT.

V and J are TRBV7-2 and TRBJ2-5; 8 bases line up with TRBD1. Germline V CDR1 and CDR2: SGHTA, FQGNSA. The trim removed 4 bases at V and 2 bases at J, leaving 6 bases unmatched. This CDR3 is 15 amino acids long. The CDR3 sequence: CASSSDGQGQETQYF. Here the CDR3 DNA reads TGTGCCAGCAGCTCCGATGGACAGGGACAAGAGACCCAGTACTTC.

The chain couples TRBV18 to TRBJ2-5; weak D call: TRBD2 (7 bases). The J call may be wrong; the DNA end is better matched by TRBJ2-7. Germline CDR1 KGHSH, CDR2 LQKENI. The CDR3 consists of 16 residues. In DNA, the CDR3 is TGTGCCAGCTCACCACCGAGAACGGGGGGCAACGACGAGCAGTACTTC. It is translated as CASSPPRTGGNDEQYF.

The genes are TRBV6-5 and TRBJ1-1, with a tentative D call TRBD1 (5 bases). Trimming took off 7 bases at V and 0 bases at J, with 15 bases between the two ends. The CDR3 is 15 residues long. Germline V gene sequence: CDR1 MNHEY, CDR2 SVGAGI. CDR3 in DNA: TGTGCCAGCAACCTCCTCGACAGACTGAACACTGAAGCTTTCTTT. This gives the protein CASNLLDRLNTEAFF.

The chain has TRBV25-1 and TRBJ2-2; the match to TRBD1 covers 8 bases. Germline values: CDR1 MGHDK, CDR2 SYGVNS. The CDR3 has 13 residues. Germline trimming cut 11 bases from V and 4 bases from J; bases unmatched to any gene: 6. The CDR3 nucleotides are TGTGCCGGGGGACAGGCGGGCACCGGGGAGCTGTTTTTT. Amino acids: CAGGQAGTGELFF.

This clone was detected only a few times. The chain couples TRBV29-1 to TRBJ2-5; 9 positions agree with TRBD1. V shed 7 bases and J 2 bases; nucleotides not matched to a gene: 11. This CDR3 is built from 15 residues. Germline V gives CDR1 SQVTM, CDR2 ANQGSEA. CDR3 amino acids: CSAMTGTGQQETQYF. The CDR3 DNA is TGCAGCGCTATGACCGGGACAGGGCAACAAGAGACCCAGTACTTC.

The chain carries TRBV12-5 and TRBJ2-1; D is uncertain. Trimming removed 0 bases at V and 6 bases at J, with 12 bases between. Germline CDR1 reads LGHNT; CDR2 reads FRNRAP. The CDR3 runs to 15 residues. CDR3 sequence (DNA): TGTGCTAGTGGTTTGGTAGGCGGCCATTCCAATGAGCAGTTCTTC. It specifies CASGLVGGHSNEQFF.

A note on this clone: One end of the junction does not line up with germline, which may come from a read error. The CDR3 DNA is TGTGCCACAGCCGGGACAGGGGTTGCATCTGGGGCTAACGTCCTGACTTTC. Translating gives CATAGTGVASGANVLTF. This rearrangement joins TRBV10-3 to TRBJ2-6, with 10 bases aligning to TRBD1. Germline CDR1 and CDR2: ENHRY and SYGVKD. This CDR3 region has 17 residues.

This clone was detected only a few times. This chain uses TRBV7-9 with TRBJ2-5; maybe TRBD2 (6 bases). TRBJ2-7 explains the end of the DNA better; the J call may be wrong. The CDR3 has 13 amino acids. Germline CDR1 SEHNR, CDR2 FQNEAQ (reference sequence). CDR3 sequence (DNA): TGTGCCAGCAGCTTAGCGCGGGGCTACGAGCAGTACTTC. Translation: CASSLARGYEQYF.

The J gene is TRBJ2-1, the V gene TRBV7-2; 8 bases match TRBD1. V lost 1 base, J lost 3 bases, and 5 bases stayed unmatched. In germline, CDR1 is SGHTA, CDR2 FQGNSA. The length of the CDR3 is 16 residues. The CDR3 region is CASSLVTGGIYNEQFF. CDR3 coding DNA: TGTGCCAGCAGCTTAGTTACAGGGGGTATCTACAATGAGCAGTTCTTC. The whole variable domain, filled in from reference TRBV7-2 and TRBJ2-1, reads GAGVSQSPSNKVTEKGKDVELRCDPISGHTALYWYRQSLGQGLEFLIYFQGNSAPDKSGLPSDRFSAERTGGSVSTLTIQRTQQEDSAVYLCASSLVTGGIYNEQFFGPGTRLTVL.

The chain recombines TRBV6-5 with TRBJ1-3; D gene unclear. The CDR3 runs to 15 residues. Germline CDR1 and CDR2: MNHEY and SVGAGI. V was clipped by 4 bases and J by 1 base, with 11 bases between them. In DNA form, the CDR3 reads TGTGCCAGCAGTTTTTATCAGATATCTGGAAACACCATATATTTT. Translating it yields CASSFYQISGNTIYF.

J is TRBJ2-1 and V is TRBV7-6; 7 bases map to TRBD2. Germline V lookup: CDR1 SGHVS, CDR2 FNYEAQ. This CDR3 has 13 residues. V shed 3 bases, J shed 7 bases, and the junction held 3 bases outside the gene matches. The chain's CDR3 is CASSLGLLNEQFF. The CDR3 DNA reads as TGTGCCAGCAGCTTGGGACTATTGAATGAGCAGTTCTTC. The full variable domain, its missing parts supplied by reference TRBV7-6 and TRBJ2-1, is GAGVSQSPRYKVTKRGQDVALRCDPISGHVSLYWYRQALGQGPEFLTYFNYEAQQDKSGLPNDRFSAERPEGSISTLTIQRTEQRDSAMYRCASSLGLLNEQFFGPGTRLTVL.

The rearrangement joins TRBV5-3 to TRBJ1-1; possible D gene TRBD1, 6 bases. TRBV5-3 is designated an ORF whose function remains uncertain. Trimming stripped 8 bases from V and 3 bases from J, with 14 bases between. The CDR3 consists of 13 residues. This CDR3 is CASFRQVDTEAFF. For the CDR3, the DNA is TGTGCCAGCTTCCGACAGGTCGACACTGAAGCTTTCTTT.